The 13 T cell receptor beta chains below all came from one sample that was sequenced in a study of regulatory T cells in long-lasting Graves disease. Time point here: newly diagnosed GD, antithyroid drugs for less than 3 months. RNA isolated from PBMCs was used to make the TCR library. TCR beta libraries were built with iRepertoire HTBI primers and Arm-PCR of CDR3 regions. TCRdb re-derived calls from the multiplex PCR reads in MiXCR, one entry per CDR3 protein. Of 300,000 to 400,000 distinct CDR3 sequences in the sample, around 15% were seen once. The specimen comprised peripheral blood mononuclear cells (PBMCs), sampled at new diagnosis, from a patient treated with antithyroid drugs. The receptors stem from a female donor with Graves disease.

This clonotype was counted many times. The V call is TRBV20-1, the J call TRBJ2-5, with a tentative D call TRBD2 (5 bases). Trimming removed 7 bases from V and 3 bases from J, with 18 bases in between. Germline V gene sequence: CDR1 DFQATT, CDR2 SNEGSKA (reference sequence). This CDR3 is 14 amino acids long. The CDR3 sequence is CSVVGTTGEETQYF. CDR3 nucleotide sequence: TGCAGTGTGGTGGGAACTACCGGGGAAGAGACCCAGTACTTC.

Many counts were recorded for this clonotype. The CDR3 sequence: CAWSVLGNEQFF. CDR3 in DNA: TGTGCCTGGAGTGTTCTGGGCAATGAGCAGTTCTTC. This chain joins TRBV30 and TRBJ2-1; no clear D gene. The germline V gene encodes CDR1 GTSNPN and CDR2 SVGIG (reference sequence). Trimming left V 0 bases short and J 6 bases short, with 6 bases between. The CDR3 loop spans 12 amino acids.

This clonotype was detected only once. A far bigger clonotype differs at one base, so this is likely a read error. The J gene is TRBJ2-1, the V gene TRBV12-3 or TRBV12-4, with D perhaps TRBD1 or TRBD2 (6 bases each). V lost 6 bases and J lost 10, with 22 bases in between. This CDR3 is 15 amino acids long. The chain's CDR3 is CASSRKRGDPYEQFF. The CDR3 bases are TGTGCCAGCAGCCGGAAAAGGGGGGATCCCTACGAGCAGTTCTTC.

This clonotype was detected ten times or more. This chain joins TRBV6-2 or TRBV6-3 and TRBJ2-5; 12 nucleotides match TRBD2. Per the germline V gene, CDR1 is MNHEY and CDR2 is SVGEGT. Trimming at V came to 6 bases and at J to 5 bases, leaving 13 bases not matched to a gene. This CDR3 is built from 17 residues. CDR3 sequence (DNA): TGTGCCAGCAGCCCACGGACTAGCGGGACAAGACAGGAGACCCAGTACTTC. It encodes CASSPRTSGTRQETQYF.

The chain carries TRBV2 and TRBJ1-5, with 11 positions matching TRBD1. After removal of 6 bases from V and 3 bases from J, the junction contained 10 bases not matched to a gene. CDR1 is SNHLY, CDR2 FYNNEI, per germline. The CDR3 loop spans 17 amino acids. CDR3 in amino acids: CASRYRDRGSVNQPQHF. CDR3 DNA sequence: TGTGCCAGCAGGTACCGGGACAGGGGGTCGGTCAATCAGCCCCAGCATTTT.

CDR3 nucleotides: TGTGCCTGGAGCGTACGACTAGCGGGAGGGAAAGAGACCCAGTACTTC. Translating it yields CAWSVRLAGGKETQYF. The V and J genes are TRBV30 and TRBJ2-5; 14 positions match TRBD2. The CDR3 covers 16 residues. With V trimmed by 3 bases and J by 3 bases, 6 bases remained unmatched. Germline V gene sequence: CDR1 GTSNPN, CDR2 SVGIG (reference sequence).

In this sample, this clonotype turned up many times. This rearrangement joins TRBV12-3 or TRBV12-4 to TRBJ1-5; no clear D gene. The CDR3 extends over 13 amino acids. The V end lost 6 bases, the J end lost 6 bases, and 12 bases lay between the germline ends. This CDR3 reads CASSLDGSQPQHF. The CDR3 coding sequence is TGTGCCAGCAGCCTGGACGGGAGTCAGCCCCAGCATTTT.

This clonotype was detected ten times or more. This CDR3 reads CATSAEDFSGMDTEAFF. In DNA, the CDR3 is TGTGCCACCAGTGCCGAGGATTTTTCGGGGATGGACACTGAAGCTTTCTTT. The chain joins TRBV24-1 to TRBJ1-1, with D unclear. There are 17 residues in the CDR3. CDR1 is KGHDR and CDR2 is SFDVKD in the germline V gene. V lost 5 bases, J lost 3 bases, and 21 bases lay in between.

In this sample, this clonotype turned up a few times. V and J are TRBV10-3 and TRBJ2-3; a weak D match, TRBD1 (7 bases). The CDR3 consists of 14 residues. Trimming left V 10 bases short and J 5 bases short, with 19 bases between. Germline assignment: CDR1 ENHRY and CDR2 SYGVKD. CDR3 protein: CATAGGLEGDTQYF. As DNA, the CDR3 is TGTGCCACCGCAGGGGGGCTCGAGGGAGATACGCAGTATTTT.

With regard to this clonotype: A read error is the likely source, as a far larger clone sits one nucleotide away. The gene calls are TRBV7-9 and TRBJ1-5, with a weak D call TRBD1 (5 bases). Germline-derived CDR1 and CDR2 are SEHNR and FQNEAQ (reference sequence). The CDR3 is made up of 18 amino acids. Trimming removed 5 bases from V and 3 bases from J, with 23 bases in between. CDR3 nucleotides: TGTGCCAGCAGCCCCCAGGCACCGAGACAGATCACCAATCAGCCCCAGCATTTT. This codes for CASSPQAPRQITNQPQHF.

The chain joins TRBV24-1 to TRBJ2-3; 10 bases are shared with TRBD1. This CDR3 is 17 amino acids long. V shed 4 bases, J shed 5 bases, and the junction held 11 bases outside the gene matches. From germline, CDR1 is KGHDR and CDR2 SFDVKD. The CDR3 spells CATSERDAGQGEDTQYF. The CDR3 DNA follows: TGTGCCACCAGTGAACGCGATGCTGGACAGGGGGAAGATACGCAGTATTTT.

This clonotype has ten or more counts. The CDR3 coding sequence is TGTGCCAGCAGTTTAAGGTTGGGCAGGGAGGCAGATACGCAGTATTTT. As protein: CASSLRLGREADTQYF. The chain links TRBV28 to TRBJ2-3, with D possibly matching TRBD2 (6 bases). The germline CDR1 and CDR2 sequences are MDHEN and SYDVKM. The CDR3 covers 16 residues. Trimming removed 2 bases from V and 4 bases from J, with 16 bases in between.

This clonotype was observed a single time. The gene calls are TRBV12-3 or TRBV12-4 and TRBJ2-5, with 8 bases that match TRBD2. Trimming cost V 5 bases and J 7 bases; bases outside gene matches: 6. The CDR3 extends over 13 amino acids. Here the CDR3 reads CASSQRESGTQYF. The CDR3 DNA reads TGTGCCAGCAGTCAGCGGGAGTCGGGGACCCAGTACTTC.